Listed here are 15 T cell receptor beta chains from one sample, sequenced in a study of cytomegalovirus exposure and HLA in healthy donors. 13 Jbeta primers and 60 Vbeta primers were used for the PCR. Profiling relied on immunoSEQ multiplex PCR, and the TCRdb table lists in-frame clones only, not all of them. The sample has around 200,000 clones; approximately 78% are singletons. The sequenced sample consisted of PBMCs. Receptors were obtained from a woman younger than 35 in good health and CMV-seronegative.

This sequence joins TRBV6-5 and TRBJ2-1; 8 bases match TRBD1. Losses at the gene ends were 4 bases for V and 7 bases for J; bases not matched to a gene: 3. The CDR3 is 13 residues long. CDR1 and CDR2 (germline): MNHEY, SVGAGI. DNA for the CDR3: TGTGCCAGCAGTTGGACAGGGACGAATGAGCAGTTCTTC. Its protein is CASSWTGTNEQFF.

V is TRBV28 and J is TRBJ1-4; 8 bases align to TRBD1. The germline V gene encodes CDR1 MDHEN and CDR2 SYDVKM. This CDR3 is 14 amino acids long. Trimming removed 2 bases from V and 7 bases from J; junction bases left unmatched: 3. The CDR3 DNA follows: TGTGCCAGCAGTTTACAGGGGGCTGGTGAAAAACTGTTTTTT. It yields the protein CASSLQGAGEKLFF. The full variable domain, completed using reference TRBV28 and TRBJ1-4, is DVKVTQSSRYLVKRTGEKVFLECVQDMDHENMFWYRQDPGLGLRLIYFSYDVKMKEKGDIPEGYSVSREKKERFSLILESASTNQTSMYLCASSLQGAGEKLFFGSGTQLSVL.

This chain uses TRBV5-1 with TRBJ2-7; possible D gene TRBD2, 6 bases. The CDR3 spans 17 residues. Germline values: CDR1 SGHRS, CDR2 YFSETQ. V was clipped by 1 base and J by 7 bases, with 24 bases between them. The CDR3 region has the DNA TGCGCCAGCAGCTTGACGAGGGCGGGGCAGGCCCTGGGTGAGCAGTACTTC. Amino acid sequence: CASSLTRAGQALGEQYF.

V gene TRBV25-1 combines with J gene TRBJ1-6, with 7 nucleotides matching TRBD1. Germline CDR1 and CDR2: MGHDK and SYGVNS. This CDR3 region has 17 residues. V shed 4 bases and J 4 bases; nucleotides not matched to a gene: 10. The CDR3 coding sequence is TGTGCCAGCAGTGCCTTTGGACAGGACCATTATAATTCACCCCTCCACTTT. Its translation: CASSAFGQDHYNSPLHF.

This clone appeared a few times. In nucleotides, the CDR3 is TGTGCCAGCTCTCCCAATACAGCGGGAGTTGGCTACAATGAGCAGTTCTTC. Its protein product is CASSPNTAGVGYNEQFF. The V call is TRBV18, the J call TRBJ2-1, with 8 bases identical to TRBD2. V shed 6 bases, J shed 3 bases, and the junction held 13 bases outside the gene matches. This CDR3 contains 17 residues. CDR1 and CDR2 (germline): KGHSH, LQKENI.

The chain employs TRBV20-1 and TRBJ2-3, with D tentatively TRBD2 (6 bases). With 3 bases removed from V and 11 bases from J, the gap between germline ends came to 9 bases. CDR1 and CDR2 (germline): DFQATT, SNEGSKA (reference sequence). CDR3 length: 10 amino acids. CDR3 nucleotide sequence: TGCAGTGCTAGTATGGGAGGGCAGTATTTT. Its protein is CSASMGGQYF.

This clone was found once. In DNA, the CDR3 is TGTGCCAGCGGTTGGGACAGGGAGGGCAATCAGCCCCAGCATTTT. It translates to CASGWDREGNQPQHF. The rearrangement links TRBV2 to TRBJ1-5; 9 bases map to TRBD1. CDR1 is SNHLY, CDR2 FYNNEI, per germline. This CDR3 has 15 amino acids. V lost 8 bases and J lost 2; bases outside the gene matches: 7.

The CDR3: CASTDEGDTIYF. CDR3 nucleotides: TGTGCCAGTACCGACGAGGGGGACACCATATATTTT. V and J are TRBV19 and TRBJ1-3, with a tentative D call TRBD1 (6 bases). Germline V gives CDR1 LNHDA, CDR2 SQIVND (reference sequence). V was trimmed by 7 bases and J by 8 bases, leaving 12 bases between them. This CDR3 is 12 amino acids long.

The CDR3 coding sequence is TGTGCGTACAGGGGACAAGGCTACGAGCAGTACTTC. This encodes CAYRGQGYEQYF. The genes are TRBV30 and TRBJ2-7; 7 positions match TRBD1. The CDR3 consists of 12 residues. CDR1 is GTSNPN and CDR2 is SVGIG in the germline V gene (reference sequence).

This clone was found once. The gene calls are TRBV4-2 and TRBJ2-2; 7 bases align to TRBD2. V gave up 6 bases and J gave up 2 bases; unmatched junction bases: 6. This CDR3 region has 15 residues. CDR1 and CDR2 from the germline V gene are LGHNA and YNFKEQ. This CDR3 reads CASRPGEGNTGELFF. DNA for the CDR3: TGTGCCAGCAGACCCGGGGAGGGAAACACCGGGGAGCTGTTTTTT.

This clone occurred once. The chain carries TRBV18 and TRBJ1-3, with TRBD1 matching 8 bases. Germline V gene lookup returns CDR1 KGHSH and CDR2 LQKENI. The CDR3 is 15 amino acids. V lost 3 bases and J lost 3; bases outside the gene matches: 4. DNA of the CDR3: TGTGCCAGCTCACCTCAGGGGGCTAATGGAAACACCATATATTTT. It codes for CASSPQGANGNTIYF.

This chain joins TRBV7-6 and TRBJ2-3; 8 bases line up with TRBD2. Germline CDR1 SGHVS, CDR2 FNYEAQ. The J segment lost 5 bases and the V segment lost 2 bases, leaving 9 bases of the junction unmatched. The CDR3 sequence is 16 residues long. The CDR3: CASSLTSWRGEDTQYF. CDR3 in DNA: TGTGCCAGCAGCTTAACGAGCTGGCGGGGGGAAGATACGCAGTATTTT.

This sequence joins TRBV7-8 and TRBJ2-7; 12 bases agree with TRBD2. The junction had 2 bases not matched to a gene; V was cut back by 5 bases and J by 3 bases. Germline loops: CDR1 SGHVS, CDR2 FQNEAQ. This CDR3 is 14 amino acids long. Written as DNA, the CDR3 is TGTGCCAGCAGCCGGACTAGCGGGAACTACGAGCAGTACTTC. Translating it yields CASSRTSGNYEQYF.

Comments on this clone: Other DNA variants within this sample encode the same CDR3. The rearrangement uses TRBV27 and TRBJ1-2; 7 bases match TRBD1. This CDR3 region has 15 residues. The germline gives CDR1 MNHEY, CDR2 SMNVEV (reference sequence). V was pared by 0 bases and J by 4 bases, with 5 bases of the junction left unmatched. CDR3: CASSLSGRGAYGYTF. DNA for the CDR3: TGTGCCAGCAGTTTATCGGGCAGGGGGGCCTATGGCTACACCTTC.

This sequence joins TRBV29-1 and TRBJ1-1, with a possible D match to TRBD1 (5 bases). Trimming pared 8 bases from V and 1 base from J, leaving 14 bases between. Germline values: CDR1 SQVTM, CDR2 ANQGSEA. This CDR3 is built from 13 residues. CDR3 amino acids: CSFATGGNTEAFF. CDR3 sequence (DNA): TGCAGCTTCGCGACCGGGGGGAACACTGAAGCTTTCTTT.